Following are 24 T cell receptor beta chains from one sample sequenced in a study of CD8 T cells in Susac syndrome. An input of about 0.5 to 1 ug of RNA was subjected to reverse transcription using random hexamers. MiXCR was run by TCRdb on the immunoSEQ multiplex PCR reads, yielding one entry per CDR3 protein. Here the sample spans 160,000 or so distinct CDR3 sequences, approximately 94% being singletons. Material: CD4+ T cells from PBMCs. These receptors were obtained from a human donor with multiple sclerosis.

The J gene is TRBJ2-2, the V gene TRBV5-1, with 8 nucleotides matching TRBD1. Trimming cost V 9 bases and J 1 base; bases outside gene matches: 8. The CDR3 consists of 15 residues. Looked up from germline, CDR1 is SGHRS and CDR2 is YFSETQ. Here the CDR3 reads CATSLGTGNTGELFF. In DNA, the CDR3 is TGCGCCACCTCATTAGGGACAGGGAACACCGGGGAGCTGTTTTTT.

This chain joins TRBV27 and TRBJ1-1; 11 bases agree with TRBD1. Trimming at V came to 4 bases and at J to 10 bases, leaving 8 bases not matched to a gene. Germline assignment: CDR1 MNHEY and CDR2 SMNVEV (reference sequence). CDR3 length: 14 residues. CDR3 in amino acids: CASSSGTGGIRAFF. The CDR3 DNA reads TGTGCCAGCAGTTCCGGGACAGGGGGAATTAGAGCTTTCTTT.

The sample holds one count of this clonotype. This chain joins TRBV30 and TRBJ1-5; TRBD1 matches at 9 bases. The CDR3 has 14 amino acids. The V gene end was trimmed by 4 bases and the J gene end by 7 bases; junction bases not matched to a gene: 8. The germline gives CDR1 GTSNPN, CDR2 SVGIG (reference sequence). The CDR3 reads CAWTLQGAGQPQHF. The CDR3 DNA is TGTGCCTGGACCTTACAGGGGGCCGGGCAGCCCCAGCATTTT.

This chain joins TRBV3-1 and TRBJ1-2; D is possibly TRBD1 (5 bases). Germline CDR1 LGHDT, CDR2 YNNKEL (reference sequence). Trimming cost V 0 bases and J 5 bases, with 13 bases left between them. The CDR3 sequence is 15 residues long. CDR3 sequence reads: CASSQEGFGAYGYTF. CDR3 nucleotides: TGTGCCAGCAGCCAAGAGGGGTTCGGGGCATATGGCTACACCTTC.

This chain links TRBV30 with TRBJ1-5; D remains ambiguous. The CDR3 is 15 residues long. The V gene lost 0 bases and the J gene lost 0 bases, with 9 bases spanning the gap. From germline, CDR1 is GTSNPN and CDR2 SVGIG (reference sequence). CDR3 DNA sequence: TGTGCCTGGAGTGTCGGTACCTATAGCAATCAGCCCCAGCATTTT. It codes for CAWSVGTYSNQPQHF.

CDR3: CASSLDTGNTEAFF. For the CDR3, the DNA is TGTGCCAGCAGCTTGGACACGGGTAACACTGAAGCTTTCTTT. This chain uses TRBV5-4 with TRBJ1-1, with no clear D. The CDR3 totals 14 residues. The germline V gene has CDR1 SGHNT and CDR2 YYREEE (reference sequence). V lost 0 bases, J lost 2 bases, and 8 bases lay in between.

The chain employs TRBV7-6 and TRBJ1-1; possible D gene TRBD1, 5 bases. Looked up from germline, CDR1 is SGHVS and CDR2 is FNYEAQ. Trimming left V 6 bases short and J 3 bases short, with 14 bases between. This CDR3 is 14 amino acids long. The CDR3 sequence: CASRQLKGDTEAFF. CDR3 bases: TGTGCCAGCAGACAACTCAAAGGGGACACTGAAGCTTTCTTT.

In nucleotides, the CDR3 is TGTGCCAGCAGTTACGACGGGGGCACAGGTCCGGGTGAAAAACTGTTTTTT. This codes for CASSYDGGTGPGEKLFF. The chain has TRBV6-5 and TRBJ1-4; possible D gene TRBD1, 6 bases. CDR3 size: 17 residues. In germline, CDR1 is MNHEY, CDR2 SVGAGI. Trimming stripped 2 bases from V and 7 bases from J, with 20 bases between.

The V and J genes are TRBV4-3 and TRBJ1-2; D is unclear. Trimming left V 4 bases short and J 6 bases short, with 12 bases between. Germline CDR1 LGHNA, CDR2 YSLEER. The CDR3 totals 13 residues. The CDR3 region has the DNA TGCGCCAGCAGCCCTTGGCCTCGGGATGGCTACACCTTC. As protein: CASSPWPRDGYTF.

V gene TRBV20-1 combines with J gene TRBJ1-1; no firm D call. Deletions cut 1 base from V and 11 bases from J, with 14 bases between. The CDR3 extends over 12 amino acids. CDR1 DFQATT and CDR2 SNEGSKA come from the germline V gene (reference sequence). CDR3 in amino acids: CSARANWARAFF. Here the CDR3 DNA reads TGCAGTGCTAGAGCTAACTGGGCGCGGGCTTTCTTT.

This chain's CDR3 is CASSSRLAGGLSTDTQYF. The CDR3 coding sequence is TGTGCCAGCAGCTCCAGACTAGCGGGAGGGCTTAGCACAGATACGCAGTATTTT. This chain uses TRBV9 with TRBJ2-3; 14 positions agree with TRBD2. The CDR3 consists of 18 residues. Unmatched junction bases numbered 7, after V lost 4 bases and J lost 0 bases. Germline V gene data show CDR1 as SGDLS and CDR2 as YYNGEE.

The count of this clonotype is one. The V call is TRBV20-1, the J call TRBJ1-5; D gene unclear. This CDR3 has 13 amino acids. CDR1 and CDR2 from the germline V gene are DFQATT and SNEGSKA (reference sequence). This CDR3 is CSLGRLGNQPQHF. The CDR3 DNA sequence: TGCAGCCTCGGGAGGTTGGGGAATCAGCCCCAGCATTTT.

This chain connects TRBV6-2 or TRBV6-3 to TRBJ2-1, with D hard to call. Trimming left V 0 bases short and J 3 bases short, with 3 bases between. The CDR3 has 13 residues. Germline V gives CDR1 MNHEY, CDR2 SVGEGT. The CDR3 DNA follows: TGTGCCAGCAGTTACTCGAACTACAATGAGCAGTTCTTC. It codes for CASSYSNYNEQFF.

The chain has TRBV5-1 and TRBJ1-1; D remains unclear. Trimming left V 4 bases short and J 5 bases short, with 18 bases between. Germline V gives CDR1 SGHRS, CDR2 YFSETQ. This CDR3 spans 15 amino acids. CDR3 sequence reads: CASSKLRTAGTEAFF. The CDR3 bases are TGCGCCAGCAGCAAACTAAGGACCGCGGGGACTGAAGCTTTCTTT.

V and J are TRBV3-1 and TRBJ2-5, with 8 positions matching TRBD2. V was clipped by 2 bases and J by 6 bases; unmatched bases: 8. Germline V gives CDR1 LGHDT, CDR2 YNNKEL (reference sequence). The CDR3 spans 15 residues. In DNA, the CDR3 is TGTGCCAGCAGCCAACCCGGGAGGGCCAGGAAGACCCAGTACTTC. Protein product: CASSQPGRARKTQYF.

This clonotype was observed once. The chain recombines TRBV29-1 with TRBJ2-1; 8 bases are a match to TRBD2. In germline, CDR1 is SQVTM, CDR2 ANQGSEA. V trimming: 6 bases; J trimming: 6 bases; junction bases outside the gene matches: 7. There are 13 residues in the CDR3. The CDR3 nucleotides read TGCAGCGTCGCTAGCGGGCCGGTCAATGAGCAGTTCTTC. Translating it yields CSVASGPVNEQFF.

This chain connects TRBV11-2 to TRBJ1-1, with 11 bases matching TRBD1. CDR1 and CDR2 (germline): SGHAT, FQNNGV. The CDR3 spans 17 residues. Trimming took 1 base from V and 6 from J; bases not matched to a gene: 10. Written as DNA, the CDR3 is TGTGCCAGCAGCTTAGCGAGGGGGACAGGGGGGGTACCTGAAGCTTTCTTT. Translated: CASSLARGTGGVPEAFF.

The chain is built from TRBV30 and TRBJ1-1; tentatively, D is TRBD1 (6 bases). The CDR3 runs 14 residues. V shed 4 bases and J shed 3 bases, with 15 bases lying between them. Germline assignment: CDR1 GTSNPN and CDR2 SVGIG (reference sequence). The CDR3 region has the DNA TGTGCCTGGATTATGAGTTCAGGGGACACTGAAGCTTTCTTT. This sequence encodes CAWIMSSGDTEAFF. The variable domain in full, with the rest retrieved from reference TRBV30 and TRBJ1-1, is SQTIHQWPATLVQPVGSPLSLECTVEGTSNPNLYWYRQAAGRGLQLLFYSVGIGQISSEVPQNLSASRPQDRQFILSSKKLLLSDSGFYLCAWIMSSGDTEAFFGQGTRLTVV.

The chain combines TRBV7-8 with TRBJ2-5; D may be TRBD2 (5 bases). The CDR3 contains 13 residues. The V gene lost 1 base and the J gene lost 5 bases, with 8 bases spanning the gap. Germline V lookup: CDR1 SGHVS, CDR2 FQNEAQ. CDR3 DNA sequence: TGTGCCAGCAGCTTAGAGAGGGTTGAGACCCAGTACTTC. It yields the protein CASSLERVETQYF.

With respect to this clonotype: Germline and junction disagree at one end, which may indicate a read error. The J gene is TRBJ2-2, the V gene TRBV3-1; 9 bases are shared with TRBD1. Germline V gene sequence: CDR1 LGHDT, CDR2 YNNKEL (reference sequence). This CDR3 spans 16 amino acids. DNA for the CDR3: TGTGCCAGCACCCAAGGCCTGGGACAGGGACCCGGGGAGCTGTTTTTT. Amino acids: CASTQGLGQGPGELFF.

The V gene is TRBV18, the J gene TRBJ1-1; D remains ambiguous. This CDR3 comprises 12 residues. The V end was cut by 2 bases, the J end by 1 base, with 2 bases between. Germline V gene sequence: CDR1 KGHSH, CDR2 LQKENI. In DNA, the CDR3 is TGTGCCAGCTCACCAGAGAACACTGAAGCTTTCTTT. As protein: CASSPENTEAFF.

The chain combines TRBV19 with TRBJ1-1; possible D gene TRBD1, 5 bases. Germline V gene lookup returns CDR1 LNHDA and CDR2 SQIVND (reference sequence). V dropped 3 bases and J dropped 6 bases, with 14 bases sitting between them. The CDR3 contains 14 residues. The CDR3 DNA is TGTGCCAGTAGTATTTTGGGGGTGGACGCTGAAGCTTTCTTT. Amino acid sequence: CASSILGVDAEAFF.

The count of this clonotype is one. The chain has TRBV7-9 and TRBJ2-3; D is ambiguous. The V and J ends lost 1 base and 0 bases respectively, with 8 bases between them. The CDR3 loop spans 15 amino acids. In germline, CDR1 is SEHNR, CDR2 FQNEAQ (reference sequence). The CDR3 DNA follows: TGTGCCAGCAGCTTAGGCGACACTAGCACAGATACGCAGTATTTT. It is translated as CASSLGDTSTDTQYF.

This clonotype has only one observation. The CDR3 coding sequence is TGTGCCACCAGCAGACAGGGGGGAAAGCCCCAGCATTTT. Translation: CATSRQGGKPQHF. The chain combines TRBV15 with TRBJ1-5; TRBD1 aligns across 7 bases. The CDR3 is 13 amino acids. V gave up 2 bases and J gave up 8 bases; unmatched junction bases: 3. Germline CDR1 is LNHNV and CDR2 is YYDKDF (reference sequence).